These 17 T cell receptor beta chains came from one sample sequenced in a study of blood T cell repertoires in COVID-19. Using immunoSEQ multiplex PCR, the repertoire was profiled, and TCRdb retains in-frame clones only, with some absent. Of over 75,000 clones listed, around 82% were seen once; the top ten hold about 8.4%. Sequencing was performed on peripheral blood. The receptors originated from a man aged 50 or older who had recovered from COVID-19.

The table lists this clone with a few counts. The chain links TRBV15 to TRBJ1-1; D ambiguous. CDR3 length: 14 amino acids. V lost 2 bases to trimming and J lost 0 bases, with 7 bases between them. Germline-derived CDR1 and CDR2 are LNHNV and YYDKDF (reference sequence). The CDR3 is CATSRPTLNTEAFF. The CDR3 nucleotides are TGTGCCACCAGCAGACCGACTTTGAACACTGAAGCTTTCTTT.

This clone has just one count. The chain is built from TRBV4-3 and TRBJ2-7, with TRBD1 matching 7 bases. Germline lookup yields CDR1 LGHNA and CDR2 YSLEER. The trim removed 0 bases at V and 0 bases at J, leaving 2 bases unmatched. CDR3 length: 15 amino acids. The CDR3 is CASSQENRGSYEQYF. The CDR3 nucleotides read TGCGCCAGCAGCCAAGAGAACAGGGGCTCCTACGAGCAGTACTTC.

V and J are TRBV5-4 and TRBJ2-3; 8 bases are a match to TRBD2. CDR1 and CDR2 (germline): SGHNT, YYREEE (reference sequence). The CDR3 is 15 amino acids. V was pared by 4 bases and J by 1 base, with 5 bases of the junction left unmatched. The CDR3 region has the DNA TGTGCCAGCAGCCCCGAGACTAGCGGCACAGATACGCAGTATTTT. This sequence encodes CASSPETSGTDTQYF.

In this sample, this clone turned up a few times. The chain uses TRBV23-1 and TRBJ1-1; 10 bases map to TRBD1. TRBV23-1 is an ORF for which the function is uncertain. After removal of 7 bases from V and 6 bases from J, the junction contained 14 bases not matched to a gene. CDR3 size: 16 residues. The CDR3 region has the DNA TGCGCCAGCATCCCGGGACAGGGGAGTGGTTGCGCTGAAGCTTTCTTT. It specifies CASIPGQGSGCAEAFF.

The chain combines TRBV5-4 with TRBJ1-6, with a possible D match to TRBD1 (6 bases). Germline-derived CDR1 and CDR2 are SGHNT and YYREEE (reference sequence). This CDR3 has 14 amino acids. The V and J ends lost 4 bases and 6 bases respectively, with 11 bases between them. CDR3 coding DNA: TGTGCCAGCAGCGTACAGGGTTCTAATTCACCCCTCCACTTT. It codes for CASSVQGSNSPLHF. The complete variable domain, with remaining parts taken from reference TRBV5-4 and TRBJ1-6, reads ETGVTQSPTHLIKTRGQQVTLRCSSQSGHNTVSWYQQALGQGPQFIFQYYREEENGRGNFPPRFSGLQFPNYSSELNVNALELDDSALYLCASSVQGSNSPLHFGNGTRLTVT.

The CDR3 is CASSPTRSSGNTIYF. CDR3 nucleotides: TGTGCCAGCTCACCTACTAGGAGCTCTGGAAACACCATATATTTT. This chain links TRBV18 with TRBJ1-3; no firm D call. V was clipped by 3 bases and J by 0 bases, with 9 bases between them. CDR3 length equals 15 residues. The germline V gene encodes CDR1 KGHSH and CDR2 LQKENI.

This rearrangement joins TRBV19 to TRBJ1-1; possibly TRBD1 for D (5 bases). CDR3 size: 14 residues. V was shortened by 6 bases and J by 3 bases, with 14 bases between the two germline ends. Germline loops: CDR1 LNHDA, CDR2 SQIVND (reference sequence). CDR3 DNA sequence: TGTGCCAGTAGGCTACCACCGGGGGACACTGAAGCTTTCTTT. This encodes CASRLPPGDTEAFF.

The rearrangement uses TRBV7-6 and TRBJ2-3; a possible D gene is TRBD2 (6 bases). Trimming left V 1 base short and J 4 bases short, with 18 bases between. CDR1 and CDR2 from the germline V gene are SGHVS and FNYEAQ. The CDR3 contains 17 residues. CDR3 DNA: TGTGCCAGCAGCTTAGGAAGACCGGGCGGGGCAGCAGATACGCAGTATTTT. Translating it yields CASSLGRPGGAADTQYF.

The chain links TRBV12-3 or TRBV12-4 to TRBJ2-5; D call uncertain. V lost 6 bases and J 3 bases, leaving 5 bases between the germline ends. This CDR3 has 11 amino acids. This CDR3 reads CASRRKETQYF. In nucleotides, the CDR3 is TGTGCCAGCAGGCGTAAAGAGACCCAGTACTTC.

The chain uses TRBV5-4 and TRBJ2-2; TRBD2 agrees at 10 bases. The CDR3 has 17 amino acids. V shed 0 bases, J shed 4 bases, and the junction held 6 bases outside the gene matches. Looked up from germline, CDR1 is SGHNT and CDR2 is YYREEE (reference sequence). In DNA form, the CDR3 reads TGTGCCAGCAGCTTGGGAGCGGGAGGGCCCAGCACCGGGGAGCTGTTTTTT. Its translation: CASSLGAGGPSTGELFF. Variable domain in full (rest from reference TRBV5-4 and TRBJ2-2): ETGVTQSPTHLIKTRGQQVTLRCSSQSGHNTVSWYQQALGQGPQFIFQYYREEENGRGNFPPRFSGLQFPNYSSELNVNALELDDSALYLCASSLGAGGPSTGELFFGEGSRLTVL.

The rearrangement joins TRBV7-9 to TRBJ2-7, with TRBD1 matching 7 bases. The CDR3 runs 13 residues. The germline V gene has CDR1 SEHNR and CDR2 FQNEAQ (reference sequence). V shed 5 bases and J 3 bases; nucleotides not matched to a gene: 4. In nucleotides, the CDR3 is TGTGCCAGCAGCGGACAGGCGGTCTACGAGCAGTACTTC. Its protein product is CASSGQAVYEQYF.

The J gene is TRBJ1-2, the V gene TRBV29-1; unclear D gene. The germline V gene encodes CDR1 SQVTM and CDR2 ANQGSEA. This CDR3 has 10 amino acids. V lost 0 bases, J lost 11 bases, and 7 bases lay in between. The CDR3 protein is CSVEEGGYTF. The DNA for the CDR3 is TGCAGCGTTGAAGAGGGAGGGTACACCTTC.

V is TRBV7-9 and J is TRBJ2-3, with 7 positions matching TRBD2. Trimming at V came to 0 bases and at J to 6 bases, leaving 6 bases not matched to a gene. The CDR3 totals 15 residues. Germline V lookup: CDR1 SEHNR, CDR2 FQNEAQ (reference sequence). DNA for the CDR3: TGTGCCAGCAGCTTAGCCGGGACTATTGCGGATACGCAGTATTTT. It yields the protein CASSLAGTIADTQYF. Full variable domain (outside the CDR3, taken from reference TRBV7-9 and TRBJ2-3): DTGVSQNPRHKITKRGQNVTFRCDPISEHNRLYWYRQTLGQGPEFLTYFQNEAQLEKSRLLSDRFSAERPKGSFSTLEIQRTEQGDSAMYLCASSLAGTIADTQYFGPGTRLTVL.

V is TRBV15 and J is TRBJ2-1; tentative D call: TRBD2 (6 bases). Germline CDR1 reads LNHNV; CDR2 reads YYDKDF (reference sequence). The germline V and J ends were trimmed by 0 bases and 10 bases, with 16 bases remaining between them. The CDR3 runs 15 residues. CDR3 sequence: CATSRDLRETGEQFF. In nucleotides, the CDR3 is TGTGCCACCAGCAGAGATCTACGGGAGACGGGGGAGCAGTTCTTC.

The gene calls are TRBV11-3 and TRBJ2-2; 10 bases agree with TRBD1. V lost 1 base to trimming and J lost 1 base; unmatched junction nucleotides: 9. Germline V gives CDR1 SGHNT, CDR2 YENEEA. This CDR3 contains 19 residues. CDR3 residues: CASSLAPGQGSRNTGELFF. The CDR3 DNA reads as TGTGCCAGCAGCTTAGCCCCGGGACAGGGGAGCCGGAACACCGGGGAGCTGTTTTTT.

This clone was detected once. The rearrangement links TRBV10-3 to TRBJ1-1; tentatively, D is TRBD1 (5 bases). V lost 10 bases, J lost 1 base, and 19 bases lay in between. CDR1 is ENHRY, CDR2 SYGVKD, per germline. The CDR3 totals 15 residues. CDR3 sequence reads: CATNPTGLKNTEAFF. Written as DNA, the CDR3 is TGTGCCACCAACCCAACGGGACTCAAGAACACTGAAGCTTTCTTT.

This chain joins TRBV4-2 and TRBJ1-4; 7 bases fit TRBD1. The length of the CDR3 is 17 residues. Per the germline V gene, CDR1 is LGHNA and CDR2 is YNFKEQ. J lost 5 bases, V lost 1 base, and 10 bases had no gene match. In DNA, the CDR3 is TGTGCCAGCAGCCAAGGGGGAACAGGGGTAGGGAATGAAAAACTGTTTTTT. It encodes CASSQGGTGVGNEKLFF.